The text below deals with one TCR beta chain. This sample is drawn from a study of blood T cell repertoires in COVID-19. Background on the study: Material from acute and convalescent COVID-19 was sourced from the United States, Italy and Spain. Sample material is recorded as cDNA or gDNA derived from T cells, B-cell-depleted T cells, or PBMCs.

Germline V gene sequence: CDR1 SEHNR, CDR2 FQNEAQ (reference sequence). The CDR3 sequence is 18 residues long. V lost 5 bases, J lost 3 bases, and 12 bases stayed unmatched. In the study's own analysis: Scientists estimated how many nucleated cells there were by amplifying reference gene primers. Sequenced by immunoSEQ multiplex PCR; TCRdb stores in-frame clones only, minus some. The V and J calls and clone size were taken over from that table, and D and trimming were inferred from the DNA. The sample lists under 200,000 clones, roughly 84% occurring once. Sequencing used peripheral blood. V and J are TRBV7-9 and TRBJ2-2, with 10 bases lining up with TRBD2. The receptor was derived from a human donor in a cohort sampled during active COVID-19. The CDR3 nucleotides read TGTGCCAGCAGCCCCGAGCGGCTAGCGGGGGTACACACCGGGGAGCTGTTTTTT. The encoded protein is CASSPERLAGVHTGELFF.